These 2 T cell receptor beta chains came from one sample sequenced in a study of cytomegalovirus exposure and HLA in healthy donors. Amplification used 60 Vbeta primers and 13 Jbeta primers. Generated by immunoSEQ multiplex PCR, the TCRdb table keeps only in-frame clones and is missing some. The sample includes 95,000 to 110,000 clones, approximately 76% of them seen just once. Sequencing was carried out using PBMCs. The receptors were gathered from a man aged 18 to 29 in good health and CMV-seronegative.

The V call is TRBV7-8, the J call TRBJ2-5; no clear D gene. The V end was cut by 5 bases, the J end by 4 bases, with 23 bases between. This CDR3 comprises 17 residues. In germline, CDR1 is SGHVS, CDR2 FQNEAQ. CDR3 in amino acids: CASSPPAGTYIGETQYF. The DNA for the CDR3 is TGTGCCAGCAGCCCACCCGCAGGAACCTATATAGGAGAGACCCAGTACTTC.

In the case of this clone: A junction boundary mismatches the germline segment, possibly from a read error. The chain joins TRBV4-2 to TRBJ1-2; 7 bases agree with TRBD1. The CDR3 runs to 15 residues. Looked up from germline, CDR1 is LGHNA and CDR2 is YNFKEQ. DNA of the CDR3: TGTGCCAGCAGCCAAGGGCAGGGGGATAACTATGGCTACCCCTTC. It encodes CASSQGQGDNYGYPF.